The 24 T cell receptor beta chains below were found in one sample sequenced in a study of kidney transplant recipient with SARS-CoV-2 infection. TCRdb fed the reads into MiXCR, producing one record per CDR3 protein. The table includes fewer than 250,000 distinct CDR3 sequences, 29% detected once. The specimen was a blood sample, collected at baseline and between days 110 and 120 from a kidney transplant recipient. The receptor set was obtained from a male patient in his 30s who had COVID-19 and was a kidney transplant recipient. Part of the T cells may come from the graft donor.

Concerning this clonotype: A single base separates this from a much larger clone, so it may be a read error. This chain joins TRBV6-1 and TRBJ2-6; possibly TRBD1 for D (5 bases). The CDR3 length is 16 residues. Germline V CDR1 and CDR2: MNHNS, SASEGT. The CDR3 is CASSENGVSGANVPTF. The CDR3 bases are TGTGCCAGCAGTGAAAATGGTGTCTCTGGGGCCAACGTCCCGACTTTC.

In its sample, this clonotype was seen many times. The rearrangement links TRBV25-1 to TRBJ2-7, with no clear D. CDR1 is MGHDK, CDR2 SYGVNS, per germline. V dropped 8 bases and J dropped 9 bases, with 11 bases sitting between them. The CDR3 contains 10 residues. The CDR3 protein is CASGLNSQYF. As DNA, the CDR3 is TGTGCCAGCGGCTTGAACTCGCAGTACTTC.

This clonotype was detected ten times or more. The V gene is TRBV7-8, the J gene TRBJ1-1; D remains ambiguous. The CDR3 covers 16 residues. V was shortened by 5 bases and J by 3 bases, with 19 bases between the two germline ends. The germline V gene encodes CDR1 SGHVS and CDR2 FQNEAQ. The CDR3 here is CASSGLNGKAYTEAFF. CDR3 nucleotide sequence: TGTGCCAGCAGCGGCTTGAACGGGAAGGCCTACACTGAAGCTTTCTTT.

This clonotype was counted at least ten times. This sequence joins TRBV6-6 and TRBJ1-1; D may be TRBD1 (6 bases). Germline CDR1 reads MNHNY; CDR2 reads SVGAGI (reference sequence). V was cut by 5 bases and J by 1 base, with 11 bases left in between. The CDR3 extends over 14 amino acids. The CDR3 spells CASSPGRGNTEAFF. In DNA form, the CDR3 reads TGTGCCAGCAGTCCAGGCAGGGGGAACACTGAAGCTTTCTTT.

With regard to this clonotype: Since a much larger clone is just one base distant, this may be a read error. CDR3 sequence: CASSVVRRSRKAYGYTF. The CDR3 DNA is TGCGCCAGCAGTGTCGTTAGAAGATCGCGAAAGGCCTATGGCTACACCTTC. This chain joins TRBV10-1 and TRBJ1-2; D unresolved. CDR3 size: 17 residues. Germline CDR1 WNHNN, CDR2 SYGVQD (reference sequence). V was shortened by 4 bases and J by 4 bases, with 22 bases between the two germline ends.

This clonotype has more than one count but fewer than ten. The rearrangement links TRBV5-6 to TRBJ1-5; 9 nucleotides line up with TRBD1. Germline assignment: CDR1 SGHDT and CDR2 YYEEEE. V lost 0 bases and J lost 0; bases outside the gene matches: 10. The CDR3 loop spans 19 amino acids. CDR3 in DNA: TGTGCCAGCAGCTTGGGGGCGGGACAGGGAGGATATAGCAATCAGCCCCAGCATTTT. Amino acid sequence: CASSLGAGQGGYSNQPQHF.

Comments on this clonotype: Mismatch with germline at one junction end may stem from a read error. This chain links TRBV3-1 with TRBJ2-2; D is perhaps TRBD2 (6 bases). This CDR3 spans 18 amino acids. Germline values: CDR1 LGHDT, CDR2 YNNKEL (reference sequence). The CDR3 DNA reads as TGTGCCAGCAGCTTCGAACTTCCCATTTCAGGCTTGACCGGGGGGCTGTTTTTT. It encodes CASSFELPISGLTGGLFF.

Worth noting for this clonotype: A much larger clone lies a single base off, so this may be a read error. The chain uses TRBV5-1 and TRBJ1-6; D remains unclear. Deletions cut 0 bases from V and 8 bases from J, with 6 bases between. Per germline, CDR1 SGHRS and CDR2 YFSETQ. This CDR3 spans 13 amino acids. In DNA, the CDR3 is TGCGCCAGCAGCTTGGGTGGGGATTCACCCCTCCACTTT. Protein sequence: CASSLGGDSPLHF. Full variable domain (missing parts from reference TRBV5-1 and TRBJ1-6): KAGVTQTPRYLIKTRGQQVTLSCSPISGHRSVSWYQQTPGQGLQFLFEYFSETQRNKGNFPGRFSGRQFSNSRSEMNVSTLELGDSALYLCASSLGGDSPLHFGNGTRLTVT.

Concerning this clonotype: This may arise from a read error, as a much more abundant clone is one base away. The chain couples TRBV10-1 to TRBJ1-1, with 7 bases that match TRBD1. Germline trimming cut 2 bases from V and 1 base from J; bases unmatched to any gene: 4. The CDR3 sequence is 15 residues long. Germline V gene sequence: CDR1 WNHNN, CDR2 SYGVQD (reference sequence). The CDR3 region has the DNA TGCGCCAGCAGTGAGCGGGGACAGAAGAACACTGAAGCTTTCTTT. Translating it yields CASSERGQKNTEAFF.

Ten or more counts support this clonotype. The chain uses TRBV12-3 or TRBV12-4 and TRBJ2-1; D may be TRBD2 (7 bases). This CDR3 is 17 amino acids long. V was trimmed by 3 bases and J by 6 bases, leaving 21 bases between them. The DNA of the CDR3 is TGTGCCAGCAGTTTGACAACAGGGATCCCGGGAGGCAATGAGCAGTTCTTC. It translates to CASSLTTGIPGGNEQFF.

This clonotype has a count of ten or more. CDR3 coding DNA: TGTGCCACCAGTCCCGCTGCTAGTACCAGAAAGACCTATGGCTACACCTTC. Its protein is CATSPAASTRKTYGYTF. The chain couples TRBV24-1 to TRBJ1-2; D unclear. The V end was cut by 6 bases, the J end by 4 bases, with 23 bases between. Germline V gives CDR1 KGHDR, CDR2 SFDVKD. This CDR3 comprises 17 residues.

Only a few counts were recorded for this clonotype. This chain joins TRBV20-1 and TRBJ2-1, with 9 bases lining up with TRBD2. The CDR3 sequence is 13 residues long. Per germline, CDR1 DFQATT and CDR2 SNEGSKA (reference sequence). V trimming: 1 base; J trimming: 7 bases; junction bases outside the gene matches: 2. In DNA, the CDR3 is TGCAGTGCTAGAGTTCTAGCGGGAAATGAGCAGTTCTTC. Translating gives CSARVLAGNEQFF.

This clonotype has at least ten counts. V is TRBV6-5 and J is TRBJ1-6; D might be TRBD1 (5 bases). The CDR3 is 16 residues long. In germline, CDR1 is MNHEY, CDR2 SVGAGI. V was clipped by 2 bases and J by 0 bases, with 8 bases between them. CDR3 region: CASSYGADSYNSPLHF. The CDR3 DNA follows: TGTGCCAGCAGTTACGGGGCCGACTCCTATAATTCACCCCTCCACTTT.

Ten or more counts support this clonotype. The CDR3 sequence is CASSQDQGRGYGYTF. CDR3 coding DNA: TGTGCCAGCAGCCAGGACCAAGGGCGCGGCTATGGCTACACCTTC. This rearrangement joins TRBV7-9 to TRBJ1-2, with no clear D. The CDR3 runs to 15 residues. Germline-derived CDR1 and CDR2 are SEHNR and FQNEAQ (reference sequence). With 5 bases removed from V and 4 bases from J, the gap between germline ends came to 17 bases.

On this clonotype itself: This may be a read error, as it is one base from a much larger clone. The V call is TRBV15, the J call TRBJ2-3, with a tentative D call TRBD2 (5 bases). The J call may not be correct, given that the DNA end is closer to TRBJ2-5. Germline loops: CDR1 LNHNV, CDR2 YYDKDF (reference sequence). CDR3 length: 14 amino acids. The CDR3 DNA sequence: TGTGCCACCAGCAGAGATAACGGGGAAGGGACCCAGTACTTC. Protein sequence: CATSRDNGEGTQYF.

This clonotype came up many times. This chain links TRBV10-3 with TRBJ1-5; possible D gene TRBD1, 5 bases. The CDR3 is 17 residues long. CDR1 ENHRY and CDR2 SYGVKD come from the germline V gene. V lost 2 bases to trimming and J lost 0 bases, with 14 bases between them. For the CDR3, the DNA is TGTGCCATCAGTGAGGTGGAGACAGTAGATAGCAATCAGCCCCAGCATTTT. This codes for CAISEVETVDSNQPQHF.

The rearrangement links TRBV2 to TRBJ1-2; D is unresolved. V was pared by 5 bases and J by 4 bases, with 23 bases between. The CDR3 has 17 residues. Germline values: CDR1 SNHLY, CDR2 FYNNEI. CDR3 residues: CASSSMSYRWKTYGYTF. The CDR3 DNA reads TGTGCCAGCAGTAGTATGAGTTACCGATGGAAGACCTATGGCTACACCTTC.

This CDR3 is CSARDWGPDTQYF. The CDR3 region has the DNA TGCAGTGCTAGAGATTGGGGCCCAGATACGCAGTATTTT. The gene calls are TRBV20-1 and TRBJ2-3; D may be TRBD1 (5 bases). V lost 0 bases to trimming and J lost 4 bases, with 8 bases between them. Looked up from germline, CDR1 is DFQATT and CDR2 is SNEGSKA (reference sequence). The CDR3 extends over 13 amino acids.

Remarks on this clonotype: A much bigger clone sits one base away, suggesting this may be a read error. V is TRBV7-3 and J is TRBJ2-7; TRBD2 is a possible D gene (5 bases). This CDR3 region has 17 residues. Germline loops: CDR1 SGHTA, CDR2 FQGTGA. CDR3 sequence reads: CASSSGGSGFSSYGQYV. The CDR3 DNA follows: TGTGCCAGCAGCTCCGGCGGGTCGGGGTTCAGCTCCTACGGGCAGTACGTC.

On this clonotype itself: A much larger clone lies one base from this, so it may be a read error. The chain couples TRBV5-1 to TRBJ1-3, with 7 bases that match TRBD1. The CDR3 length is 14 residues. Germline-derived CDR1 and CDR2 are SGHRS and YFSETQ. The CDR3 here is CANSFGTVVDTIYF. The DNA of the CDR3 is TGCGCCAACAGCTTCGGGACAGTCGTGGACACCATATATTTT.

The DNA of the CDR3 is TGTGCCAGCAGTGAAAGTTGGGAATGTAGAAAGACCTATGGCTACACCTTC. Protein: CASSESWECRKTYGYTF. The V call is TRBV6-5, the J call TRBJ1-2; no reliable D call. Per germline, CDR1 MNHEY and CDR2 SVGAGI. The V and J ends lost 5 bases and 4 bases respectively, with 23 bases between them. The length of the CDR3 is 17 residues.

With respect to this clonotype: It may be a read error: a sequence one base away is much more abundant. The gene calls are TRBV18 and TRBJ1-1; 7 positions agree with TRBD1. The CDR3 is made up of 13 amino acids. Germline CDR1 and CDR2: KGHSH and LQKENI. The CDR3 loop is CASSDRDSTEASF. The CDR3 DNA reads TGTGCCAGCAGTGACAGGGATTCCACTGAAGCTTCCTTT.

Regarding this clonotype: A read error is the likely source, as a far larger clone sits one nucleotide away. The V and J genes are TRBV6-2 or TRBV6-3 and TRBJ2-7; D is tentatively TRBD1 or TRBD2 (5 bases each). The J call could be wrong; TRBJ2-5 is a better fit for the DNA end. The CDR3 loop spans 13 amino acids. Per germline, CDR1 MNHEY and CDR2 SVGEGT. CDR3 in amino acids: CASSRDPLETQYF. As DNA, the CDR3 is TGTGCCAGCAGTCGGGACCCCCTAGAGACCCAGTACTTC.

This clonotype has at least ten counts. The chain links TRBV28 to TRBJ1-4; 7 bases line up with TRBD1. Per the germline V gene, CDR1 is MDHEN and CDR2 is SYDVKM. V trimming: 5 bases; J trimming: 12 bases; junction bases outside the gene matches: 6. The CDR3 runs 12 residues. In DNA, the CDR3 is TGTGCCAGCAGTGACTACAGGGGACAACTGTTTTTT. This sequence encodes CASSDYRGQLFF. Variable domain in full (rest from reference TRBV28 and TRBJ1-4): DVKVTQSSRYLVKRTGEKVFLECVQDMDHENMFWYRQDPGLGLRLIYFSYDVKMKEKGDIPEGYSVSREKKERFSLILESASTNQTSMYLCASSDYRGQLFFGSGTQLSVL.